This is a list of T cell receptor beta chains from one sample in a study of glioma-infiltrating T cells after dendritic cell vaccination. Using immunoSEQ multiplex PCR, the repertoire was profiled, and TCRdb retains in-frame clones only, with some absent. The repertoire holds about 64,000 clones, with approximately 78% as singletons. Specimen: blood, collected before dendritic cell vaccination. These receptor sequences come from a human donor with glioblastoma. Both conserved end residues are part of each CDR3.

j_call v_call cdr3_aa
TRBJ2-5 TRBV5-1 CASSTGTGGFETQYF
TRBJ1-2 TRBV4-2 CASSQDGELYGYTF
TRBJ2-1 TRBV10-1 CASSEVVAGGNEQFF
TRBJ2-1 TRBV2 CASSETGHEQFF
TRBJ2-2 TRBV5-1 CASSLGLGVGGELFF
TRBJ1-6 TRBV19 CASSIAQGHNSPLHF
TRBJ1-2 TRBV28 CASSPSSPNYGYTF
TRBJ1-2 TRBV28 CASSPGGWRYGYTF
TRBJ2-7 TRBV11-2 CASSLNRVVEQYF
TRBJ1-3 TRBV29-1 CSVVQGSAGNTIYF
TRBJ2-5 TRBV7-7 CASTPGLAGGETQYF
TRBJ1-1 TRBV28 CASRMGGGHTEAFF
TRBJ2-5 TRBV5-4 CASSQGQTGGGETQYF
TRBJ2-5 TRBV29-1 CSQKSGGGETQYF
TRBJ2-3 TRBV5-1 CASSINDRGSTDTQYF
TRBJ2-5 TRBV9 CASSVDLATGGETQYF
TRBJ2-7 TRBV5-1 CASSLRIGHYEQYF
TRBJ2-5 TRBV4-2 CASSQGAGGPETQYF
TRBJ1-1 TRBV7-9 CASSRQGPQRVPEAFF
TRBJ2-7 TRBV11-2 CASSLGSSYEQYF
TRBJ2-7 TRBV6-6 CASSLPTGSYEQYF
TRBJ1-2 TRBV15 CATSRDLRAANYGYTF
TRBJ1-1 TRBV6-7 CASSYTPRQGTTRGTEAFF
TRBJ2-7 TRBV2 CASKQENYEQYF
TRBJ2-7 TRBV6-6 CASSSSYAYEQYF
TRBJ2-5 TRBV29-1 CSAARQGLTTAQETQYF
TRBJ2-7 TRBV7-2 CASSSRQGLEQYF
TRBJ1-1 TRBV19 CASRQGQGPNTEAFF
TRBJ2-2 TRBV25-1 CASSDQVNTGELFF
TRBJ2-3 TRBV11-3 CASSPGTSGTDTQYF
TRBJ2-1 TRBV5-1 CASSAGRSYNEQFF
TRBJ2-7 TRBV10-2 CATNGGNEQYF
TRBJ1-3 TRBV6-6 CASSLTTGSGNTIYF
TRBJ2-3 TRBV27 CASSLSLGRRTDTQYF
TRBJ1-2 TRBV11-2 CASSWGQGANYGYTF
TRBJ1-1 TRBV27 CASAASAAGSRGAFF
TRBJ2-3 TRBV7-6 CASSLDGGRDTQYF
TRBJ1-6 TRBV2 CASSEYRAGINSPLHF
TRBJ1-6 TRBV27 CASSYNRGGSPLHF
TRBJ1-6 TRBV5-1 CASSLATPDNSPLHF
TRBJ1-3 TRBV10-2 CASSEERNTIYF
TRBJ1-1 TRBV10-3 CAISEGRVTEAFF
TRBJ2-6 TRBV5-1 CASSRGIGPGANVLTF